These 20 T cell receptor beta chains came from one sample sequenced in a study of T cell responses to AZD1222 COVID-19 vaccine (dated by TCRdb to the early 2020s). In light of the paper, this sample's time point label describes: baseline before first vaccination. The library was obtained by the immunoSEQ multiplex PCR assay. In TCRdb, the immuneACCESS table is reduced to in-frame sequences with V and J assigned. These tables do not hold every clone; where another copy was compared, an unresolved V gene accounts for under half, and the others remain unexplained. The sample yields 150,000 or so clones; around nine tenths were counted once. In total, the top ten clones hold about 2% of the sample. Sequenced material: peripheral blood, taken on day 0 of AZD1222 vaccination. Source of these receptors: an adult in good health.

The chain employs TRBV24-1 and TRBJ2-1, with D possibly being TRBD2 (5 bases). This CDR3 region has 12 residues. V dropped 9 bases and J dropped 5 bases, with 10 bases sitting between them. The germline gives CDR1 KGHDR, CDR2 SFDVKD. CDR3 in DNA: TGTGCCACCTCGGACTCGAACAATGAGCAGTTCTTC. This encodes CATSDSNNEQFF.

This rearrangement joins TRBV19 to TRBJ1-1, with D hard to call. This CDR3 is built from 14 residues. Germline V gives CDR1 LNHDA, CDR2 SQIVND (reference sequence). V lost 4 bases and J 0 bases, leaving 9 bases between the germline ends. CDR3 residues: CASSKASLNTEAFF. In nucleotides, the CDR3 is TGTGCCAGTAGTAAAGCCAGTCTGAACACTGAAGCTTTCTTT.

The CDR3 loop is CASSQGLAGDEQYF. CDR3 nucleotides: TGTGCCAGCAGCCAAGGGCTAGCGGGAGACGAGCAGTACTTC. V is TRBV3-1 (or the pseudogene TRBV3-2) and J is TRBJ2-7, with TRBD2 matching 10 bases. The V and J ends lost 1 base and 5 bases, in that order; junction bases with no gene match: 2. Germline lookup yields CDR1 LGHDT and CDR2 YNNKEL (reference sequence). The CDR3 runs 14 residues.

CDR3 in DNA: TGTGCCAGCAGCCAACAGGGCGGCTACAATGAGCAGTTCTTC. Translating it yields CASSQQGGYNEQFF. The chain combines TRBV6-5 with TRBJ2-1, with D maybe TRBD1 (6 bases). Trimming removed 6 bases from V and 3 bases from J, with 12 bases in between. The CDR3 length is 14 residues. Germline V CDR1 and CDR2: MNHEY, SVGAGI.

This chain connects TRBV28 to TRBJ1-2, with 12 bases aligning to TRBD1. Germline loops: CDR1 MDHEN, CDR2 SYDVKM. This CDR3 spans 15 amino acids. J was trimmed by 6 bases and V by 6 bases; bases with no gene match: 8. CDR3 nucleotide sequence: TGTGCCAGCAGCTCGGGACAGGGGGCGCCACATGGCTACACCTTC. Residues: CASSSGQGAPHGYTF.

The chain couples TRBV6-4 to TRBJ2-3; TRBD2 matches at 7 bases. The CDR3 loop spans 13 amino acids. Losses at the gene ends were 8 bases for V and 1 base for J; bases not matched to a gene: 3. Germline V gene sequence: CDR1 MRHNA, CDR2 SNTAGT. CDR3 region: CASASGRTDTQYF. The CDR3 DNA reads as TGTGCCAGCGCTAGCGGACGCACAGATACGCAGTATTTT.

The genes are TRBV5-1 and TRBJ2-7; no firm D call. Trimming pared 0 bases from V and 2 bases from J, leaving 6 bases between. The CDR3 is 13 amino acids. Germline V lookup: CDR1 SGHRS, CDR2 YFSETQ. CDR3 in amino acids: CASSLGTTYEQYF. In DNA form, the CDR3 reads TGCGCCAGCAGCTTGGGTACCACCTACGAGCAGTACTTC.

This clone has more than one count but fewer than ten. The chain has TRBV27 and TRBJ2-7, with D tentatively TRBD1 (6 bases). V shed 7 bases and J shed 1 base, with 20 bases lying between them. The germline gives CDR1 MNHEY, CDR2 SMNVEV (reference sequence). This CDR3 contains 16 residues. The CDR3 sequence: CASTIRKGDKSYEQYF. DNA of the CDR3: TGTGCCAGCACCATAAGAAAAGGGGACAAATCCTACGAGCAGTACTTC.

V gene TRBV7-2 combines with J gene TRBJ2-2; D unresolved. The CDR3 is made up of 13 amino acids. Germline CDR1 reads SGHTA; CDR2 reads FQGNSA. V was trimmed by 5 bases and J by 6 bases, leaving 10 bases between them. The CDR3 DNA sequence: TGTGCCAGCAGCCCCGACTCGGCCGGGGAGCTGTTTTTT. Translated, it gives CASSPDSAGELFF.

This rearrangement joins TRBV28 to TRBJ1-5, with 9 bases matching TRBD1. The ends lost 6 bases at V and 9 bases at J; junction bases unmatched: 12. Germline loops: CDR1 MDHEN, CDR2 SYDVKM. The CDR3 has 15 amino acids. The CDR3 sequence is CASRSRDRVVSPQHF. CDR3 nucleotide sequence: TGTGCCAGCAGGAGCCGGGACAGGGTTGTATCGCCCCAGCATTTT.

The V and J genes are TRBV2 and TRBJ2-1, with 8 bases that match TRBD1. V lost 3 bases, J lost 6 bases, and 7 bases stayed unmatched. This CDR3 contains 15 residues. Germline CDR1 reads SNHLY; CDR2 reads FYNNEI. The CDR3 region is CASSELQGAGNEQFF. CDR3 DNA sequence: TGTGCCAGCAGTGAGCTCCAGGGGGCGGGCAATGAGCAGTTCTTC.

The chain joins TRBV27 to TRBJ1-2; D is perhaps TRBD1 (6 bases). The CDR3 loop spans 13 amino acids. Trimming shortened V by 5 bases and J by 2 bases, and 9 bases separated the two germline ends. Germline CDR1 and CDR2: MNHEY and SMNVEV (reference sequence). The CDR3: CASSRGNNYGYTF. Here the CDR3 DNA reads TGTGCCAGCAGTAGGGGGAACAACTATGGCTACACCTTC.

J is TRBJ2-2 and V is TRBV7-2; 8 positions agree with TRBD1. V lost 5 bases, J lost 1 base, and 6 bases stayed unmatched. The CDR3 totals 16 residues. The V gene's germline CDR1 is SGHTA and CDR2 FQGNSA. The CDR3 region is CASSPWTGKNTGELFF. The CDR3 nucleotides are TGTGCCAGCAGCCCTTGGACAGGGAAGAACACCGGGGAGCTGTTTTTT.

The CDR3 sequence: CASSPEGAGEQFF. The DNA for the CDR3 is TGTGCCAGCTCCCCCGAGGGGGCGGGGGAGCAGTTCTTC. The chain uses TRBV18 and TRBJ2-1; the D gene is possibly TRBD1 (7 bases). Deletions cut 6 bases from V and 10 bases from J, with 16 bases between. The CDR3 totals 13 residues. Per the germline V gene, CDR1 is KGHSH and CDR2 is LQKENI.

CDR3 in amino acids: CASSGGTFSDNEQFF. The CDR3 DNA reads TGTGCCAGCAGCGGCGGAACTTTCAGTGACAATGAGCAGTTCTTC. The chain carries TRBV9 and TRBJ2-1; D gene uncertain. The CDR3 contains 15 residues. Trimming pared 3 bases from V and 5 bases from J, leaving 15 bases between. CDR1 and CDR2 (germline): SGDLS, YYNGEE.

The V gene is TRBV7-2, the J gene TRBJ1-5; 7 bases fit TRBD1. Germline V gene data show CDR1 as SGHTA and CDR2 as FQGNSA. The CDR3 has 17 residues. J lost 7 bases, V lost 0 bases, and 12 bases had no gene match. In DNA, the CDR3 is TGTGCCAGCAGCTTAGCCCTCCTTACAGGGGATGGACAGCCCCAGCATTTT. This sequence encodes CASSLALLTGDGQPQHF.

This clone was seen more than once but under ten times. The chain combines TRBV5-6 with TRBJ1-2, with 7 bases aligning to TRBD1. There are 14 residues in the CDR3. V shed 3 bases and J 4 bases; nucleotides not matched to a gene: 6. CDR1 is SGHDT and CDR2 is YYEEEE in the germline V gene. In DNA, the CDR3 is TGTGCCAGCAGCTCCGGGACAGCGATCTATGGCTACACCTTC. It encodes CASSSGTAIYGYTF.

The chain employs TRBV18 and TRBJ1-5; D may be TRBD1 (5 bases). V shed 5 bases and J shed 0 bases, with 11 bases lying between them. The CDR3 covers 15 residues. Per the germline V gene, CDR1 is KGHSH and CDR2 is LQKENI. CDR3 nucleotides: TGTGCCAGCTCAATGGGGACTGTTAGCAATCAGCCCCAGCATTTT. It encodes CASSMGTVSNQPQHF.

The rearrangement uses TRBV7-2 and TRBJ2-5; no definite D call. The CDR3 length is 16 residues. V lost 1 base to trimming and J lost 3 bases, with 15 bases between them. Germline CDR1 is SGHTA and CDR2 is FQGNSA. In nucleotides, the CDR3 is TGTGCCAGCAGCTTAGAACGACTCCCGGTTAAAGAGACCCAGTACTTC. Protein: CASSLERLPVKETQYF.

V usage is TRBV19 and J usage is TRBJ1-1; D might be TRBD1 (6 bases). Looked up from germline, CDR1 is LNHDA and CDR2 is SQIVND (reference sequence). This CDR3 spans 14 amino acids. Trimming took 5 bases from V and 5 from J, leaving 15 bases between them. The CDR3 DNA reads TGTGCCAGTAGTGTACAGGGCTTGGATACTGAAGCTTTCTTT. Encoded protein: CASSVQGLDTEAFF.